The rows below give T cell receptor beta chains drawn from one sample of a study of cytomegalovirus exposure and HLA in healthy donors. Profiled with immunoSEQ multiplex PCR; TCRdb holds only in-frame clones, not every one. The repertoire includes some 100,000 clones, roughly 83% of them detected once, and under 4% sits in the top ten. The source material was PBMCs. All receptors come from a male donor in good health and CMV-seropositive. Each CDR3 is given without its conserved first and last residue. Size is omitted from some rows. Given values are once, few, many or a class for expanded clones.

.	TRBJ1-1	TRBV7-8	ASVEREGSTEAF
.	TRBJ2-7	TRBV19	ASSIFGDSGANEQY
.	TRBJ2-3	TRBV5-1	ASSLDGVLTDTQY
.	TRBJ1-3	TRBV5-6	ASSSETGQGTIY
.	TRBJ2-3	TRBV14	ASSQRTSGYTDTQY
.	TRBJ2-7	TRBV5-6	ASRYGTAYEQY
.	TRBJ2-3	TRBV10-2	ASSLGGPTDTQY
once	TRBJ2-1	TRBV7-8	ASSPIRLAVNEQF
.	TRBJ2-7	TRBV5-1	ASSLGGGVEQY
.	TRBJ2-3	TRBV6-1	ASSDGPGLARDTQY
few	TRBJ2-7	TRBV12-5	ASGLPPSEQY
.	TRBJ2-1	TRBV30	AWLLATSSYNEQF
once	TRBJ2-2	TRBV18	ASSDFSGGELF
.	TRBJ1-1	TRBV5-1	ASSAGTVNTEAF
.	TRBJ2-6	TRBV15	ASRGSGANVLT
few	TRBJ1-4	TRBV11-3	ASSFGGWDEKLF